This entry describes one TCR beta chain. The source of the sample is a study of CD8 T cells in Susac syndrome. V dropped 5 bases and J dropped 6; count of bases not matched to a gene: 5. This CDR3 region has 13 residues. CDR1 SGHTA and CDR2 FQGNSA come from the germline V gene. Random hexamers primed reverse transcription of about 0.45 to 1 ug RNA. TCRdb re-analysed the immunoSEQ multiplex PCR reads in MiXCR, keeping a single row per CDR3 protein. Of approximately 77,000 distinct CDR3 sequences in the sample, about 93% were seen once. The rearrangement uses TRBV7-2 and TRBJ2-3, with TRBD2 matching 7 bases. The material sequenced was CD4+ T cells from PBMCs. The TCR comes from a human donor with Susac syndrome. The CDR3 nucleotides are TGTGCCAGCAGCCAAAGGGGAGGGGATACGCAGTATTTT. Its translation: CASSQRGGDTQYF.